This T cell receptor (beta chain) was obtained from a study of regulatory T cells in long-lasting Graves disease. Study as a whole: The antithyroid drugs taken by newly diagnosed Graves' patients had been used for under 3 months.

The CDR3 totals 18 residues. CDR1 and CDR2 (germline): MNHEY, SMNVEV (reference sequence). Germline trimming cut 6 bases from V and 9 bases from J; bases unmatched to any gene: 17. Time point specified: newly diagnosed GD, antithyroid drugs for less than 3 months. PBMCs provided the RNA from which the TCR library was made. Assembly of TCR beta libraries relied on iRepertoire HTBI primers together with Arm-PCR of CDR3 regions. TCRdb processed the multiplex PCR reads anew with MiXCR; each CDR3 protein has one entry. The sample consists of almost 450,000 distinct CDR3 sequences, 16% of them appearing once. These same records also appear under a second study, on T cells in Graves' hyperthyroidism and ophthalmopathy.

The chain joins TRBV27 to TRBJ2-2; 12 bases match TRBD1. The sequence came from a woman in her 30s with Graves disease. Material: peripheral blood mononuclear cells (PBMCs), obtained at new diagnosis, from a patient treated with antithyroid drugs. The CDR3 DNA is TGTGCCAGCAGGCCCGCCGGGACAGGGGGCAGGGAAACCAGGGAGCTGTTTTTT. Encoded protein: CASRPAGTGGRETRELFF.